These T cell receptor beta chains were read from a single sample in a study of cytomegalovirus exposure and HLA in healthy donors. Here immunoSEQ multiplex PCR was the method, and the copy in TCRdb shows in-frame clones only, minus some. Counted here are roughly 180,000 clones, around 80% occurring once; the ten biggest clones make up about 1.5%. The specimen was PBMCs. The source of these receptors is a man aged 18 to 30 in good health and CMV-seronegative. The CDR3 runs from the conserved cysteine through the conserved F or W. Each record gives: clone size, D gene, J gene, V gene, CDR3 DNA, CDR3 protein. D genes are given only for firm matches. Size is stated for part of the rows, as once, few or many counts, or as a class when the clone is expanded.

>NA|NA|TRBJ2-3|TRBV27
TGTGCCAGCAGGACCAGGGGTTCAGATACGCAGTATTTT
CASRTRGSDTQYF
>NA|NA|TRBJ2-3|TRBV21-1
TGTGCCAGCAGCGCCGAGGGACAGAAAAGATCCACAGATACGCAGTATTTT
CASSAEGQKRSTDTQYF
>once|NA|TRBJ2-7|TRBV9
TGTGCCGCGGGGATCGTAGGGACCCCCCGGGATTTGGACGAGCAGTACTTC
CAAGIVGTPRDLDEQYF
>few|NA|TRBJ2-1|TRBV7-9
TGTTCCAGCAGCTTAAACGGCGGGGAGCAGTTCTTC
CSSSLNGGEQFF
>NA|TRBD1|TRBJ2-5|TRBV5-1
TGCGCCAGCAGCTTGGGACAGGGCCGGGAGACCCAGTACTTC
CASSLGQGRETQYF
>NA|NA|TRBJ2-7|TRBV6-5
TGTGCCAGCAGGGGAGTGGGGCGCGGGGACGAGCAGTACTTC
CASRGVGRGDEQYF
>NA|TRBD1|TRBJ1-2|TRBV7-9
TGTGCCAGCAGCCCTACCGGGACAGGGATCGGTGGCTACACCTTC
CASSPTGTGIGGYTF
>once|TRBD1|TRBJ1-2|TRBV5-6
TGTGCCAGCAGCTGGGACAGATTAAACTATGGCTACACCTTC
CASSWDRLNYGYTF
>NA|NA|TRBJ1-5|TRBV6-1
TGTGCCAGCAGTGAAGGCAGGAGGCGCAATCAGCCCCAGCATTTT
CASSEGRRRNQPQHF
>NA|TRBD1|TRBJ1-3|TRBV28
TGTGCCAGCAGTTTCATGGGACAGTCCTCCGGAAACACCATATATTTT
CASSFMGQSSGNTIYF
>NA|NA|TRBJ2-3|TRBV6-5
TGTGCCAGCAGTCCGCCCGGGACAGATACGCAGTATTTT
CASSPPGTDTQYF
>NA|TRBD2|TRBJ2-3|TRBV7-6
TGTGCCAGCAGCTGTCAAATAGCGGGGGGCGAAACAGATACGCAGTATTTT
CASSCQIAGGETDTQYF
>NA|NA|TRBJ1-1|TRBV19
TGTGCCAGTAGTCCAGGATACCCCCAGAACACTGAAGCTTTCTTT
CASSPGYPQNTEAFF
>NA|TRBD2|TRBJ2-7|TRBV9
TGTGCCAGCAGCGTAGAGGGGAGGACTAGCTACGAGCAGTACTTC
CASSVEGRTSYEQYF
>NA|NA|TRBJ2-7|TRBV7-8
TGTGCCAGCAGCTTAATTCGCGGCTACGAGCAGTACTTC
CASSLIRGYEQYF
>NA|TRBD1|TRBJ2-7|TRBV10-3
TGTGCCATCAGCACAGGGGGTTACTCCTACGAGCAGTACTTC
CAISTGGYSYEQYF
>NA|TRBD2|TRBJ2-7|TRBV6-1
TGTGCCAGCTCCCCGGGGGGTTCATCCTACGAGCAGTACTTC
CASSPGGSSYEQYF
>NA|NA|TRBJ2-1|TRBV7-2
TGTGCCAGCAGCTTAAGTTCCGGGTCCTACAATGAGCAGTTCTTC
CASSLSSGSYNEQFF
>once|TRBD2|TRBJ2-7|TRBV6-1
TGTGCCAGCGAAGGAGCGGGGGTATCCTCCTACGAGCAGTACTTC
CASEGAGVSSYEQYF
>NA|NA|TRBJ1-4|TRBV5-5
TGTGCCAGCAGCTTGGCCGGAGGGTATGAGGAAAAACTGTTTTTT
CASSLAGGYEEKLFF
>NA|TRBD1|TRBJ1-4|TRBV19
TGTGCCAGTACCCCGTCAGGGGGAAAACTGTTTTTT
CASTPSGGKLFF
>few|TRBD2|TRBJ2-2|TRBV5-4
TGTGCCAGCAGCTCCCTGGGACTAAACACCGGGGAGCTGTTTTTT
CASSSLGLNTGELFF
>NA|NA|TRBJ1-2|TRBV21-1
TGTGCCAGCAGCAAACAGGGGGCGCAGGGATTGGACTATGGCTACACCTTC
CASSKQGAQGLDYGYTF
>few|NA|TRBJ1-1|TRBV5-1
TGCGCCAGCAGCTTGGAAAGGACTTTGAACACTGAAGCTTTCTTT
CASSLERTLNTEAFF
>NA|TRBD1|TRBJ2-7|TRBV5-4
TGTGCCAGCAGCTTGGGGACAGGGCCCTACGAGCAGTACTTC
CASSLGTGPYEQYF
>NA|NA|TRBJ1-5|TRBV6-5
TGTGCCAGCGGGGCGGGGGTTCAGCCCCAGCATTTT
CASGAGVQPQHF
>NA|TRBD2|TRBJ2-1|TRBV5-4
TGTGCCAGCAGCTTGGAACTAGCGGGAGTAAATGAGCAGTTCTTC
CASSLELAGVNEQFF
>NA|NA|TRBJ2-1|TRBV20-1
TGCAGTGCGGTCGAGAATGAGCAGTTCTTC
CSAVENEQFF
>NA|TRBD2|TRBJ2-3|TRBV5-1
TGCGCCAGCAGCTTGGGTGTAGCGGGGGAAACAGATACGCAGTATTTT
CASSLGVAGETDTQYF